This TCR beta chain is from a study of T-cell memory formation after mild COVID-19. About the research overall: For the most part, TCR clusters were specific to one donor.

TCRdb reprocessed the 5' RACE reads via MiXCR and lists one record per CDR3 protein. This table has over 500,000 distinct CDR3 sequences, about 18% appearing once. There are 14 residues in the CDR3. Looked up from germline, CDR1 is DFQATT and CDR2 is SNEGSKA (reference sequence). Between the trimmed V and J ends, which lost 5 bases and 5 bases, there was a span of 18 bases. Study-wide findings and caveats: Later expanders leaned CD4+, whereas day 15 to 85 contracting clones were balanced CD4/CD8. The main location of contracting CD4+ clones was CM and EM, and that of contracting CD8+ clones was EMRA. Whether second-wave clones peaking at day 37 were SARS-CoV-2 specific went unconfirmed.

With respect to this clonotype: Its antigen is not identified.

This rearrangement joins TRBV20-1 to TRBJ1-1; D might be TRBD1 (6 bases). This clonotype originated in an adult woman who had mild COVID-19 (a few samples of this study predate the infection). Cell type and time point are not known. Sequences were obtained from PBMCs or a T cell subset sorted from them (not recorded which). The CDR3 protein is CSAPTTGKRTEAFF. CDR3 sequence (DNA): TGCAGTGCTCCCACCACAGGGAAACGAACTGAAGCTTTCTTT.